These T cell receptor beta chains were read from a single sample in a study of blood T cell repertoires in COVID-19. Using immunoSEQ multiplex PCR, the repertoire was profiled, and TCRdb retains in-frame clones only, with some absent. Among hundreds of thousands of clones listed, about 85% were seen once. Sequencing was performed on peripheral blood. The source of these receptors is a man aged 40-50 years with acute or convalescent COVID-19. CDR3s include the opening cysteine and the closing phenylalanine or tryptophan. Each record gives: D gene, V gene, clone size, J gene, CDR3 DNA, CDR3 protein. The D gene is left open where the match is weak. Clone size is given for some rows only: seen once, a few or many times, or a class if the clone is expanded.

-	TRBV7-7	few	TRBJ2-2	TGTGCTAGCAGCGCCGGATACGGGGGAGTCGGGGAGCTGTTTTTT	CASSAGYGGVGELFF
TRBD1	TRBV5-1	-	TRBJ2-7	TGCGCCAGCAGCATTGACAGGGGGCATGAGCAGTACTTC	CASSIDRGHEQYF
TRBD1	TRBV7-2	-	TRBJ1-2	TGTGCCAGCAGCTTAGGTGGGGACAGGCGGAGTTATGGCTACACCTTC	CASSLGGDRRSYGYTF
TRBD1	TRBV7-3	once	TRBJ1-1	TGTGCCAGCAGCTTGCGACAGGGAGGGAACACTGAAGCTTTCTTT	CASSLRQGGNTEAFF
-	TRBV3-1/TRBV3-2	-	TRBJ1-2	TGTGCCAGCAGCCAAGCTGTGGCCAACTATGGCTACACCTTC	CASSQAVANYGYTF
-	TRBV5-4	-	TRBJ1-3	TGTGCCAGCAGCTTGTCGGCCGACAGGTCCGGAAACACCATATATTTT	CASSLSADRSGNTIYF
-	TRBV5-1	-	TRBJ1-1	TGCGCCAGCAGCCGGACAGAAATGAACACTGAAGCTTTCTTT	CASSRTEMNTEAFF
-	TRBV14	-	TRBJ1-4	TGTGCCAGCAGCCAAGATGCCGGGAAAGGGGAAAAACTGTTTTTT	CASSQDAGKGEKLFF
TRBD2	TRBV9	-	TRBJ2-1	TGTGCCAGCAGCGCTGAGGGACTAGCGGGGGGCGCCTCCTACAATGAGCAGTTCTTC	CASSAEGLAGGASYNEQFF
-	TRBV5-4	-	TRBJ1-6	TGTGCCAGCAGCCCTGGACAGTTTAGACCCCTCCACTTT	CASSPGQFRPLHF
-	TRBV7-2	-	TRBJ1-6	TGTGCCAGCAGCTTACAGCTGGGCAGGGGAAATTCACCCCTCCACTTT	CASSLQLGRGNSPLHF
TRBD1	TRBV12-5	-	TRBJ2-7	TGTGCTAGTGGTACAGGGACAGCCGGATCCTACGAGCAGTACTTC	CASGTGTAGSYEQYF
TRBD1	TRBV24-1	-	TRBJ2-5	TGTGCCACCAGTAACAACAGGGGGCCGGAGACCCAGTACTTC	CATSNNRGPETQYF
TRBD2	TRBV19	-	TRBJ2-3	TGTGCCAGTAGTATGGGACTAGCTGATTCAGATACGCAGTATTTT	CASSMGLADSDTQYF
-	TRBV19	-	TRBJ1-2	TGTGCCAGTAGTCTGAGGGGGGGCAATGGCTACACCTTC	CASSLRGGNGYTF
TRBD2	TRBV10-3	-	TRBJ2-1	TGTGCCATCAGCAAGACTAGCGGGAGCCGGTACAATGAGCAGTTCTTC	CAISKTSGSRYNEQFF
-	TRBV28	-	TRBJ1-5	TGTGCCAGCAGTTTAATAGGTCAGGGTTATAGTCAGCCCCAGCATTTT	CASSLIGQGYSQPQHF